This TCR beta chain was captured in a study of STAT5B mutations in CD4+ large granular lymphocyte leukemia. Germline CDR1 and CDR2: SGDLS and YYNGEE. CDR3 length: 13 amino acids. Deletions cut 1 base from V and 11 bases from J, with 15 bases between. Notes on this clone: The antigen is undetermined.

This table comes from immunoSEQ multiplex PCR, and its TCRdb copy is limited to in-frame clones, with some not included. The sample holds 25,000 to 35,000 clones; 85% to 90% are singletons and the top ten take about 0.42%. General study points: Data were not HLA-matched across samples. Patient CD4-sorted repertoires looked more clonal than healthy CD4+ repertoires, even without putative leukemic clones.

This sequence joins TRBV9 and TRBJ1-1; no reliable D call. The receptor's source is a human donor in good health. The specimen was CD4+ T cells from blood buffy coats. CDR3 in amino acids: CASSVSSWGEAFF. The CDR3 DNA sequence: TGTGCCAGCAGCGTATCATCTTGGGGTGAGGCTTTCTTT.